Presented here are 21 T cell receptor beta chains from one specimen sequenced in a study of cytomegalovirus exposure and HLA in healthy donors. In the PCR, 60 Vbeta and 13 Jbeta primers were used. Here immunoSEQ multiplex PCR was the method, and the copy in TCRdb shows in-frame clones only, minus some. Here the sample spans under 200,000 clones, roughly 73% being singletons. The sequencing sample was made of PBMCs. These receptors were obtained from a woman in her 30s in good health and CMV-seronegative.

V usage is TRBV29-1 and J usage is TRBJ1-2; TRBD1 might be the D (5 bases). The ends were cut back, 0 bases at V and 4 bases at J, with 18 bases in the middle. The CDR3 runs to 16 residues. Germline lookup yields CDR1 SQVTM and CDR2 ANQGSEA. DNA for the CDR3: TGCAGCGTTGAAGATAGGGAGGGACGAGGGTCCTATGGCTACACCTTC. Residues: CSVEDREGRGSYGYTF.

The chain recombines TRBV7-9 with TRBJ2-7; TRBD1 aligns across 10 bases. The CDR3 has 15 amino acids. Germline V gene data show CDR1 as SEHNR and CDR2 as FQNEAQ (reference sequence). Losses at the gene ends were 6 bases for V and 6 bases for J; bases not matched to a gene: 11. For the CDR3, the DNA is TGTGCCAGCAGTCCCACCGGGACAGGGGTGGGCGAGCAGTACTTC. Amino acids: CASSPTGTGVGEQYF.

The chain uses TRBV5-5 and TRBJ2-7, with TRBD1 matching 10 bases. The CDR3 covers 16 residues. Germline V gene sequence: CDR1 SGHKS, CDR2 YYEKEE (reference sequence). J gave up 4 bases and V 0 bases, and 7 bases lay outside the gene matches. The CDR3: CASSLAPTGGKYEQYF. The CDR3, as DNA: TGTGCCAGCAGCTTGGCCCCGACAGGGGGCAAGTACGAGCAGTACTTC.

The chain employs TRBV19 and TRBJ1-5; D remains unclear. The length of the CDR3 is 14 residues. Germline V gene lookup returns CDR1 LNHDA and CDR2 SQIVND (reference sequence). V was pared by 1 base and J by 0 bases, with 4 bases between. CDR3 sequence (DNA): TGTGCCAGTAGTATAGGTCTTAGCAATCAGCCCCAGCATTTT. It specifies CASSIGLSNQPQHF.

This clone has only a few counts. A junction end diverges from the germline sequence, so it may reflect a read error. The chain links TRBV7-7 to TRBJ2-5, with 9 bases lining up with TRBD2. Germline V gene lookup returns CDR1 SSHAT and CDR2 FNYEAQ (reference sequence). This CDR3 region has 16 residues. The CDR3 DNA sequence: TGTGCTAGCAGCTTAGGCCTAGCGGGACAATGGGAGACCCAGTACTTC. This gives the protein CASSLGLAGQWETQYF.

V usage is TRBV7-9 and J usage is TRBJ1-2, with a weak D call TRBD1 (5 bases). Trimming stripped 6 bases from V and 2 bases from J, with 13 bases between. Germline lookup yields CDR1 SEHNR and CDR2 FQNEAQ (reference sequence). The CDR3 length is 14 residues. This CDR3 is CASSFQGLNYGYTF. DNA of the CDR3: TGTGCCAGCAGTTTTCAGGGACTCAACTATGGCTACACCTTC.

CDR3 in DNA: TGTGCCAGCATAAAGAAGGACAGGGGTGCCGGGGAGCTGTTTTTT. This codes for CASIKKDRGAGELFF. J is TRBJ2-2 and V is TRBV7-9; 9 bases are shared with TRBD1. There are 15 residues in the CDR3. Germline-derived CDR1 and CDR2 are SEHNR and FQNEAQ (reference sequence). After removal of 7 bases from V and 6 bases from J, the junction contained 9 bases not matched to a gene.

The rearrangement joins TRBV9 to TRBJ2-1; 7 bases map to TRBD1. The germline gives CDR1 SGDLS, CDR2 YYNGEE. Germline trimming cut 4 bases from V and 0 bases from J; bases unmatched to any gene: 7. The CDR3 consists of 16 residues. This CDR3 reads CASSPTQGPSYNEQFF. The DNA of the CDR3 is TGTGCCAGCAGCCCAACACAGGGGCCCTCCTACAATGAGCAGTTCTTC.

This clone is a singleton in its sample. The V and J genes are TRBV2 and TRBJ2-5; D gene uncertain. V was trimmed by 6 bases and J by 1 base, leaving 21 bases between them. This CDR3 contains 17 residues. Germline V CDR1 and CDR2: SNHLY, FYNNEI. CDR3 in DNA: TGTGCCAGCAGCTTACGGGTAGCCGAAGACCCCCAAGAGACCCAGTACTTC. Protein product: CASSLRVAEDPQETQYF.

As DNA, the CDR3 is TGTGCCAGCAGAAGCTCGAACACCGGGGAGCTGTTTTTT. Amino acids: CASRSSNTGELFF. The chain is built from TRBV6-5 and TRBJ2-2; D call uncertain. Between the trimmed V and J ends, which lost 6 bases and 0 bases, there was a span of 5 bases. The CDR3 length is 13 residues. CDR1 MNHEY and CDR2 SVGAGI come from the germline V gene.

The rearrangement uses TRBV6-5 and TRBJ1-2, with D unclear. Germline assignment: CDR1 MNHEY and CDR2 SVGAGI. This CDR3 has 16 residues. The V end was cut by 0 bases, the J end by 0 bases, with 11 bases between. DNA for the CDR3: TGTGCCAGCAGTTACTCCCAGACATTTTCTAACTATGGCTACACCTTC. This codes for CASSYSQTFSNYGYTF.

The genes are TRBV7-9 and TRBJ1-1; 8 bases match TRBD1. Trimming removed 3 bases from V and 1 base from J; junction bases left unmatched: 13. This CDR3 region has 18 residues. Per germline, CDR1 SEHNR and CDR2 FQNEAQ (reference sequence). CDR3 sequence reads: CASSFGGRDRTANTEAFF. The DNA of the CDR3 is TGTGCCAGCAGCTTCGGGGGCCGGGACAGGACCGCGAACACTGAAGCTTTCTTT. Together with reference TRBV7-9 and TRBJ1-1, the CDR3 gives the full variable domain: DTGVSQNPRHKITKRGQNVTFRCDPISEHNRLYWYRQTLGQGPEFLTYFQNEAQLEKSRLLSDRFSAERPKGSFSTLEIQRTEQGDSAMYLCASSFGGRDRTANTEAFFGQGTRLTVV.

This clone occurred a few times. The rearrangement links TRBV5-1 to TRBJ2-3, with 7 positions matching TRBD2. V lost 6 bases to trimming and J lost 1 base; unmatched junction nucleotides: 11. Germline loops: CDR1 SGHRS, CDR2 YFSETQ. The CDR3 loop spans 16 amino acids. The CDR3 region is CASTPSSGGGTDTQYF. For the CDR3, the DNA is TGCGCCAGCACCCCCAGTTCGGGGGGAGGCACAGATACGCAGTATTTT.

The chain combines TRBV7-9 with TRBJ2-7, with TRBD1 as a possible D gene (5 bases). This CDR3 spans 16 amino acids. V was trimmed by 3 bases and J by 3 bases, leaving 18 bases between them. From germline, CDR1 is SEHNR and CDR2 FQNEAQ (reference sequence). The CDR3 here is CASSFLPGQVNYEQYF. DNA for the CDR3: TGTGCCAGCAGCTTCCTCCCCGGACAAGTTAACTACGAGCAGTACTTC.

The chain has TRBV7-2 and TRBJ2-2; the D gene is possibly TRBD2 (6 bases). The V gene lost 3 bases and the J gene lost 5 bases, with 10 bases spanning the gap. The CDR3 consists of 14 residues. The germline gives CDR1 SGHTA, CDR2 FQGNSA. The DNA of the CDR3 is TGTGCCAGCAGCTTTCGAGGAGGGACCGGGGAGCTGTTTTTT. Its translation is CASSFRGGTGELFF.

The chain carries TRBV10-2 and TRBJ2-5; D is uncertain. This CDR3 has 13 amino acids. V was shortened by 5 bases and J by 4 bases, with 11 bases between the two germline ends. Germline assignment: CDR1 WSHSY and CDR2 SAAADI. CDR3 sequence reads: CASSFIPSETQYF. The CDR3 nucleotides are TGCGCCAGCAGTTTTATTCCTTCAGAGACCCAGTACTTC.

CDR3 protein: CASAGQGYNEQFF. In DNA, the CDR3 is TGTGCCAGCGCCGGACAGGGGTACAATGAGCAGTTCTTC. The rearrangement links TRBV2 to TRBJ2-1; 9 nucleotides line up with TRBD1. V gave up 8 bases and J gave up 4 bases; unmatched junction bases: 3. The CDR3 covers 13 residues. Germline assignment: CDR1 SNHLY and CDR2 FYNNEI.

The rearrangement uses TRBV10-1 and TRBJ2-3; 14 bases agree with TRBD2. Germline V gene data show CDR1 as WNHNN and CDR2 as SYGVQD (reference sequence). V was pared by 9 bases and J by 6 bases, with 17 bases of the junction left unmatched. The CDR3 runs to 18 residues. The CDR3 here is CARTGGTSGRKGSDTQYF. As DNA, the CDR3 is TGCGCCAGAACGGGGGGGACTAGCGGGAGAAAGGGCTCCGATACGCAGTATTTT.

The chain couples TRBV15 to TRBJ2-3; D is uncertain. The germline gives CDR1 LNHNV, CDR2 YYDKDF (reference sequence). This CDR3 has 12 residues. The germline V and J ends were trimmed by 6 bases and 6 bases, with 10 bases remaining between them. DNA of the CDR3: TGTGCCACCAGGGCCACCCCCGATACGCAGTATTTT. Its protein product is CATRATPDTQYF.

The table lists this clone with a few counts. The genes are TRBV7-8 and TRBJ2-5, with D maybe TRBD1 (5 bases). V lost 2 bases and J 1 base, leaving 14 bases between the germline ends. Germline V gives CDR1 SGHVS, CDR2 FQNEAQ. The CDR3 is 16 amino acids. CDR3 region: CASSLSGRASQETQYF. The CDR3 DNA follows: TGTGCCAGCAGCTTATCGGGCAGGGCAAGCCAAGAGACCCAGTACTTC.

This clone was counted a few times. This rearrangement joins TRBV2 to TRBJ2-7; 8 bases align to TRBD1. The CDR3 loop spans 14 amino acids. The germline CDR1 and CDR2 sequences are SNHLY and FYNNEI. V gave up 6 bases and J gave up 2 bases; unmatched junction bases: 6. As DNA, the CDR3 is TGTGCCAGCAGGAGGGGACAGGCGACCTACGAGCAGTACTTC. Residues: CASRRGQATYEQYF.